This T cell receptor beta chain was documented in a study of cytomegalovirus exposure and HLA in healthy donors. With 60 Vbeta and 13 Jbeta primers, the PCR was carried out. Using immunoSEQ multiplex PCR, the repertoire was profiled, and TCRdb retains in-frame clones only, with some absent. The table has some 87,000 clones, over 75% seen once. CDR1 is SGHAT, CDR2 FQNNGV, per germline. The CDR3 loop spans 16 amino acids. The V gene lost 4 bases and the J gene lost 6 bases, with 21 bases spanning the gap. Study outcomes and limitations: The later analysis indicated that the majority of CMV-associated TCR beta chains appeared HLA-restricted. An ancestry cluster, one associated with Asian ancestry, reportedly showed fewer N-insertions than the approximately 670-donor mean in a later analysis. Certain indistinguishable V segments, among them TRBV6-2 and TRBV6-3, were excluded. TCR beta chains associated with HLA were, in a later analysis, more clonally expanded than equally common others.

To note about this clone: What it recognizes is unknown.

The source is a man between 50 and 59 years old in good health and CMV-seropositive. The specimen sequenced was PBMCs. The chain uses TRBV11-2 and TRBJ1-1; possible D gene TRBD1, 6 bases. CDR3 sequence: CASSSRLGAGRAEAFF. The CDR3 region has the DNA TGTGCCAGCAGCTCAAGATTGGGGGCAGGCCGCGCTGAAGCTTTCTTT.